The entry that follows covers one TCR beta chain sequence. The sample is drawn from a study of blood T cells in healthy people across ages. Next came a second PCR, run for about 6 to 12 cycles, which used a sample-barcoded 5' primer along with a J-beta primer mix. TCRdb redid the calling of the 5' RACE reads with MiXCR, one entry per CDR3 protein. Among about a million distinct CDR3 sequences listed, around 46% were seen once. The CDR3 consists of 14 residues. Per the germline V gene, CDR1 is SGHRS and CDR2 is YFSETQ. The TCR originated in a man aged 25-45 years in good health. The material sequenced was blood. V usage is TRBV5-1 and J usage is TRBJ2-4, with D perhaps TRBD1 (5 bases). The J call may not be correct, given that the DNA end is closer to TRBJ2-7. The CDR3 DNA reads TGCGCCAGCAGCCCAGGGAATGAACCTTACGAGCAGTACTTC. As protein: CASSPGNEPYEQYF.